These T cell receptor beta chains were read from a single sample in a study of cytomegalovirus exposure and HLA in healthy donors. Measured with immunoSEQ multiplex PCR; TCRdb has only the in-frame clones, and not every one. The sample holds roughly 120,000 clones, around 76% seen once. Sequenced material: PBMCs. These receptors were taken from a man between 60 and 70 years old in good health and CMV-seropositive. Both conserved end residues are part of each CDR3. The order of the fields is V gene, D gene, CDR3 length, J gene, clone size, CDR3 DNA, CDR3 protein. The D gene is left open where the match is weak. Clone size, where shown, is once, few, many, or a class for clones that have expanded.

TRBV19,TRBD1,14,TRBJ1-6,NA,TGTGCCAGCGAGGGGGCGCGGAGTGATTCACCCCTCCACTTT,CASEGARSDSPLHF
TRBV27,TRBD2,15,TRBJ2-2,NA,TGTGCCAGCAGTTTGCGGCTAGCGGGAGTCGGGGAGCTGTTTTTT,CASSLRLAGVGELFF
TRBV6-1,TRBD1,15,TRBJ1-4,NA,TGTGCCAGCAGTGAACAGGGGGTTGGTTTTGAAAAACTGTTTTTT,CASSEQGVGFEKLFF
TRBV5-1,NA,15,TRBJ1-2,NA,TGCGCCAGCAGCTTGATAGCAGGGGAAGGTTATGGCTACACCTTC,CASSLIAGEGYGYTF
TRBV2,NA,15,TRBJ1-3,NA,TGTGCCAGCAGTAACGGCAGGGTCTCTGGAAACACCATATATTTT,CASSNGRVSGNTIYF
TRBV9,NA,13,TRBJ1-1,NA,TGTGCCAGCAGCGTAGCTGAGTACACTGAAGCTTTCTTT,CASSVAEYTEAFF
TRBV28,TRBD1,13,TRBJ1-2,NA,TGTGCCAGCTCTCTGGGACAGCCATATGGCTACACCTTC,CASSLGQPYGYTF
TRBV5-1,TRBD1,15,TRBJ2-2,NA,TGCGCCAGCAGCCAGGACAGGGCGAAGGCCGGGGAGCTGTTTTTT,CASSQDRAKAGELFF
TRBV4-1,TRBD1,16,TRBJ1-6,NA,TGCGCCAGCAGCCTCTTCGGGACAGTCAATAATTCACCCCTCCACTTT,CASSLFGTVNNSPLHF
TRBV6-1,TRBD1,12,TRBJ1-1,NA,TGTGCCAGCAGCCTGGACAGGGGGGTAGCTTTCTTT,CASSLDRGVAFF
TRBV28,TRBD1,15,TRBJ1-1,NA,TGTGCCAGCAGTTTCCACGGACAGGGGTTCACTGAAGCTTTCTTT,CASSFHGQGFTEAFF
TRBV11-2,NA,13,TRBJ1-5,many,TGTGCCAGCAGCTTAGCCCCGAATCAGCCCCAGCATTTT,CASSLAPNQPQHF
TRBV5-1,NA,17,TRBJ2-5,NA,TGCGCCAGCAGCTTGAGGCCCAGGGTCGAGTCAGCAGAGACCCAGTACTTC,CASSLRPRVESAETQYF
TRBV11-3,NA,12,TRBJ1-1,few,TGTGCCAGCAGCCTCAGGGGAGCTGAAGCTTTCTTT,CASSLRGAEAFF
TRBV28,TRBD1,17,TRBJ1-5,once,TGTGCCAGCAGTTTATGGGACAGGGGGCGCGGCAATCAGCCCCAGCATTTT,CASSLWDRGRGNQPQHF